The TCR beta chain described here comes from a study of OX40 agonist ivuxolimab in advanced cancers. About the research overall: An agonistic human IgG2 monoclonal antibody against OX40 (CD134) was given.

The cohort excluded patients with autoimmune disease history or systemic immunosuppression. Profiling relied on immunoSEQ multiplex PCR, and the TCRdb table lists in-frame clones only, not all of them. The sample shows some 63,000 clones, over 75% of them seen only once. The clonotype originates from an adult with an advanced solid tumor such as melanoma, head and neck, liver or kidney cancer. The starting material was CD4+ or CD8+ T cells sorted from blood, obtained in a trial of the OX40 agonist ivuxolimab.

CDR3 nucleotides: TGTGCCAGCAGCTTAAGACTAGCGGGAGGGTACACCGGGGAGCTGTTTTTT. Its protein is CASSLRLAGGYTGELFF. The V and J genes are TRBV11-1 and TRBJ2-2; 14 bases are a match to TRBD2. The germline V gene encodes CDR1 SGHAT and CDR2 FQDESV (reference sequence). The CDR3 sequence is 17 residues long. The ends lost 2 bases at V and 3 bases at J; junction bases unmatched: 2.